The clone carrying this T cell receptor beta chain was counted a few times. CDR1 LNHDA and CDR2 SQIVND come from the germline V gene (reference sequence). Trimming took 8 bases from V and 4 from J; bases not matched to a gene: 4. The CDR3 has 12 amino acids. This sample is drawn from a study of T cell changes during pregnancy in multiple sclerosis. TCRdb's copy holds only in-frame clones and misses some; the assay was immunoSEQ multiplex PCR. In the table there are 35,000 to 45,000 clones, about 90% of which are singletons. The sequenced sample was CD4+ T cells from peripheral blood mononuclear cells, obtained before pregnancy. The TCR comes from a female donor with multiple sclerosis, enrolled in a pregnancy study. The gene calls are TRBV19 and TRBJ2-5, with 7 bases aligning to TRBD1. The chain's CDR3 is CASSQGVETQYF. CDR3 DNA sequence: TGTGCCAGTTCCCAGGGGGTAGAGACCCAGTACTTC.